This T cell receptor (beta chain) was retrieved from a study of chemoradiotherapy in HPV16-positive cancers. This table comes from immunoSEQ multiplex PCR, and its TCRdb copy is limited to in-frame clones, with some not included. The sample yields some 19,000 clones, more than 80% seen once. The CDR3 is 15 amino acids. In germline, CDR1 is MNHEY, CDR2 SMNVEV (reference sequence). The V gene end was trimmed by 5 bases and the J gene end by 7 bases; junction bases not matched to a gene: 6. This sequence joins TRBV27 and TRBJ1-6, with 9 nucleotides matching TRBD1. This receptor was identified in a human donor with HPV-associated anogenital cancer. The sequencing here drew on blood, taken from a patient who underwent chemoradiotherapy. The CDR3 here is CASSIMTGGNSPLHF. The DNA for the CDR3 is TGTGCCAGCAGTATAATGACAGGGGGGAATTCACCCCTCCACTTT.